This entry describes one T cell receptor (beta chain). Its antigen target is currently unknown. It has no much larger one-base neighbor in the sample; base qualities were not kept. TCRbeta CDR3 regions were amplified from genomic DNA using the immunoSEQ Assay, a bias-controlled multiplex PCR. Per the original workflow: Within the assay, amplification of reference gene primers was used to estimate how many nucleated cells each sample contained. Sequence reads were collapsed and filtered to measure the absolute abundance of every unique TCRbeta CDR3 rearrangement. For each sample, productive Simpson clonality was calculated as the square root of Simpson's diversity index over productive rearrangements. Entries here come from immuneACCESS through TCRdb and include only in-frame sequences with V and J called. Some clones fail to appear in such tables; in the studies checked, an unresolved V gene covers under half of the shortfall, and the cause of the remainder is unknown. The V and J calls and the clone size are those of that table, but D and trimming were determined from the DNA. The sample table holds 210,000 or so clones, of which around nine tenths were seen once. The ten top clones hold less than 3% of the sample.

The collaborating institutions used their own protocols to collect whole blood in K2EDTA tubes. Collaborator samples were shipped for TCRbeta analysis as frozen whole blood, isolated PBMCs, or DNA extracted from either sample type. This sample stems from a study of blood T cell repertoires in COVID-19 (TCRdb year 2020). Regarding the complete study: Samples covering the acute and convalescent phases of COVID-19 were provided by collaborators in the United States, Italy and Spain. The prospective study material was composed of cDNA or gDNA derived from T cells, B-cell-depleted T cells, or PBMCs. The dataset comprised deeply sampled blood TCRbeta repertoires from subjects exposed to, actively infected with, or recovered from COVID-19. The repertoires were made available in a free public database intended to serve as a resource for research on the immune response to SARS-CoV-2. The samples were drawn from two sources: the first 160 participants of the ongoing ImmuneRACE study, and over 1,000 subjects contributed by 6 global collaborators. The sample metadata nearly always contained a de-identified subject ID, COVID-19 status, age in years and sex. HLA class I and class II types, where available, came from metadata supplied by the sample provider rather than from assay-based typing.

General conclusions and limits of the study: The quantity of clinical and demographic metadata differed by source and by participant and was supplied without curation.

CDR1 and CDR2, looked up from the germline V gene (reference sequence), are SEHNR and FQNEAQ. The V end loses 2 bases and the J end loses 0 bases, and a stretch of 8 bases separates them. Spanning cysteine to phenylalanine, the CDR3 consists of 14 amino acids. Only CDR3 DNA is held: 42 bases, read in frame from base 1. This receptor was obtained from a woman aged 55-75 years with acute or convalescent COVID-19. Sequenced sample: peripheral blood. The V gene is TRBV7-9 and the J gene is TRBJ2-7; TRBD1 could be the D gene, as 6 bases match. The DNA is TGTGCCAGCAGCTTACCGGACAGCTCCTACGAGCAGTACTTC. This codes for CASSLPDSSYEQYF.